This T cell receptor (beta chain) is from a study of T-cell reconstitution after alpha-beta-depleted transplantation in children. Study conclusions and caveats: Surviving thymic progenitors and recipient T cells were the source of high TCRbeta diversity at day 60 in some patients. Reportedly, alpha-beta T cells present about two months post-transplant originated from several hundred expanded clones of graft origin. Diversity and T-cell counts at one year after transplant derived mostly from new T cells.

This clonotype was counted between two and nine times. Its target is unknown. The authors prepared the TCRbeta library with unique molecular identifiers. TCRdb passed the PCR reads through MiXCR, listing each CDR3 protein once. Here the sample spans about 120,000 distinct CDR3 sequences, more than 20% being singletons. The V gene lost 6 bases and the J gene lost 2 bases, with 9 bases spanning the gap. The CDR3 sequence is 13 residues long. Sequencing used PBMCs, mostly from graft donor cells, obtained 180 days after TCRalphabeta/CD19-depleted stem cell transplant. The V gene is TRBV12-3 or TRBV12-4, the J gene TRBJ2-3; D not resolved. The receptor was derived from a male patient between 2 and 15 years old who had a stem cell transplant for chronic granulomatous disease, so the T cells may come from the graft donor. For the CDR3, the DNA is TGTGCCAGCAGCAATCTAGACACAGATACGCAGTATTTT. Residues: CASSNLDTDTQYF.